This T cell receptor (beta chain) was sequenced for a study of blood T cells in healthy people across ages. Broader study findings: Older age went with lower TCR beta diversity per million T cells, in a roughly linear way.

A second PCR of 7 to 11 cycles used a sample-barcoded 5' primer and a J-beta primer mix. A template-switch adaptor with 12 random nucleotides tagged each cDNA molecule. TCRdb re-called the 5' RACE reads with MiXCR, one entry per CDR3 protein. The sample carries about 280,000 distinct CDR3 sequences, about 25% recorded once. Caucasian individuals from Russia who were healthy and aged 6 to 90 acted as donors. A single count supports this clonotype. Its antigen is currently unknown. Specimen: blood. The TCR was taken from a woman aged 70-85 years in good health.

CDR3 sequence: CSARAHSLAGGYEQYF. The CDR3, as DNA: TGCAGTGCTAGGGCGCACAGTCTAGCGGGAGGGTACGAGCAGTACTTC. This sequence joins TRBV20-1 and TRBJ2-7; 12 bases line up with TRBD2. With V trimmed by 3 bases and J by 4 bases, 10 bases remained unmatched. CDR1 DFQATT and CDR2 SNEGSKA come from the germline V gene (reference sequence). This CDR3 is 16 amino acids long.